This TCR beta chain was profiled in a study of shared clonotypes between healthy human individuals. Libraries were prepared by immunoSEQ multiplex PCR; TCRdb keeps only in-frame clonotypes and omits some of them. The table lists 550,000 to 700,000 clones, around four fifths of them singletons. Between the trimmed V and J ends, which lost 3 bases and 7 bases, there was a span of 20 bases. The germline V gene has CDR1 SGHDT and CDR2 YYEEEE. The length of the CDR3 is 16 residues. The chain links TRBV5-6 to TRBJ2-1, with TRBD1 as a possible D gene (5 bases). Material for sequencing was memory CD4+ T cells sorted from blood. Subset of the sample: CD45RA-negative fraction. The receptor was isolated from a young woman in good health. The CDR3 DNA is TGTGCCAGCAGCTCTCCCTGGCGCAGGGTGAGGAATGAGCAGTTCTTC. Translated, it gives CASSSPWRRVRNEQFF. Variable domain in full (rest from reference TRBV5-6 and TRBJ2-1): DAGVTQSPTHLIKTRGQQVTLRCSPKSGHDTVSWYQQALGQGPQFIFQYYEEEERQRGNFPDRFSGHQFPNYSSELNVNALLLGDSALYLCASSSPWRRVRNEQFFGPGTRLTVL.